Listed below are T cell receptor beta chains from one sample, sequenced in a study of blood T cell repertoires in COVID-19. The data were produced by immunoSEQ multiplex PCR, yet TCRdb's version contains in-frame clones alone and is incomplete. The sample consists of about 180,000 clones, around 83% of them appearing once. Sequenced: peripheral blood. These receptors were collected from a woman in her sixties or seventies with COVID-19, enrolled during active disease. Each CDR3 is given with its conserved first and last residue. The order of the fields is CDR3 protein, V gene, J gene.

CSASSPRSYEQYF	TRBV20-1	TRBJ2-7
CASSDAGTVNTYEQYF	TRBV6-1	TRBJ2-7
CATQPSGYNEQFF	TRBV6-5	TRBJ2-1
CASKAGTGGLYGYTF	TRBV6-5	TRBJ1-2
CASGIQGIGYGYTF	TRBV5-6	TRBJ1-2
CASTLNTDTEAFF	TRBV3-1/TRBV3-2	TRBJ1-1
CASKASGRADTQYF	TRBV2	TRBJ2-3
CASSYSRQHNEQFF	TRBV6-2/TRBV6-3	TRBJ2-1
CASSVGRGSMRETQYF	TRBV9	TRBJ2-5
CASSIAGGTFTDTQYF	TRBV19	TRBJ2-3
CASSQDDRENYGYTF	TRBV4-2	TRBJ1-2
CASAKPQGNQPQHF	TRBV28	TRBJ1-5
CASTQVPNTEAFF	TRBV28	TRBJ1-1
CASSSRGPGNTIYF	TRBV13	TRBJ1-3
CASSLVGREKNIQYF	TRBV5-4	TRBJ2-4
CASSLGGRGDEQYF	TRBV5-1	TRBJ2-7
CASSHGRGGVAEAFF	TRBV4-2	TRBJ1-1
CASSDRGRRTNEKLFF	TRBV19	TRBJ1-4